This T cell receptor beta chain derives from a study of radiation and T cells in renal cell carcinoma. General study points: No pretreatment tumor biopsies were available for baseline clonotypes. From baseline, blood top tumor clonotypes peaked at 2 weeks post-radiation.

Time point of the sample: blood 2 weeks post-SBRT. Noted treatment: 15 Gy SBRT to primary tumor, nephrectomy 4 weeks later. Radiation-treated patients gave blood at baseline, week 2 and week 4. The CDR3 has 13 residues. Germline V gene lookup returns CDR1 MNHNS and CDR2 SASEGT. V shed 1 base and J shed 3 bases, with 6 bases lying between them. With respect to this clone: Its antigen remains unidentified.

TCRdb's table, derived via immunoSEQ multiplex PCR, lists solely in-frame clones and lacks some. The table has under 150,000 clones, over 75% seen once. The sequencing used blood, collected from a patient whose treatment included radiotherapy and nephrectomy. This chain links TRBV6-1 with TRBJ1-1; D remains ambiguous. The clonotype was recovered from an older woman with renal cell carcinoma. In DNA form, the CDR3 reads TGTGCCAGCAGTGAAGTCCTTTACACTGAAGCTTTCTTT. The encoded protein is CASSEVLYTEAFF.